This entry is about one TCR beta chain. The antigen is not known. CDR1 is LGHDT, CDR2 YNNKEL, per germline (reference sequence). The V end was cut by 1 base, the J end by 3 bases, with 10 bases between. The CDR3 runs to 14 residues. This sample is drawn from a study of early T cells in non-severe SARS-CoV-2 infection. In the study overall: It was bulk RNA from unsorted whole blood that was sequenced, and the chains were unpaired.

Unique molecular identifiers were affixed to single, distinct cDNA molecules. TCRdb reanalysed the 5' RACE reads using MiXCR and keeps one entry per CDR3 protein. Among some 50,000 distinct CDR3 sequences, about 4.2% were seen once, and the ten largest hold 6%. The study's findings and limits: Matches to VDJdb favored anti-spike CD8 responses and missed private and CD4 specificities.

Source material: whole blood. The clonotype originates from an adult who was a healthcare worker with PCR-confirmed SARS-CoV-2 infection or an uninfected control (not recorded which). The gene calls are TRBV3-1 and TRBJ2-7, with D possibly being TRBD1 (6 bases). The CDR3 DNA sequence: TGTGCCAGCAGCCAAGGCCCACAGGGCTACGAGCAGTACTTC. Translation gives CASSQGPQGYEQYF.